Shown below are 13 T cell receptor beta chains from a single sample sequenced in a study of CD4 T cell repertoires in COVID-19. No culture step preceded sequencing of the ex vivo isolated memory T cells. Generated by immunoSEQ multiplex PCR, the TCRdb table keeps only in-frame clones and is missing some. The table shows fewer than 30,000 clones, with roughly 92% occurring only once. Source: circulating follicular helper CD4+ T cells (cTfh) from blood, taken before the COVID-19 pandemic. These receptors came from a human donor who had COVID-19.

This clone was seen more than once but under ten times. The V and J genes are TRBV19 and TRBJ1-6; D gene uncertain. The CDR3 sequence is 15 residues long. Trimming pared 5 bases from V and 10 bases from J, leaving 18 bases between. Germline V gene lookup returns CDR1 LNHDA and CDR2 SQIVND (reference sequence). CDR3 residues: CASSVHQIRGSPLHF. The CDR3 region has the DNA TGTGCCAGTAGTGTCCATCAGATCCGCGGGTCACCCCTCCACTTT.

Points on this clone: Other DNA sequences from this sample encode an identical CDR3 as well. This sequence joins TRBV27 and TRBJ2-7, with 7 positions matching TRBD1. V lost 5 bases and J lost 4; bases outside the gene matches: 5. Germline CDR1 is MNHEY and CDR2 is SMNVEV (reference sequence). The CDR3 sequence is 13 residues long. DNA for the CDR3: TGTGCCAGCAGTCGGACAGGACCTTACGAGCAGTACTTC. Translating gives CASSRTGPYEQYF.

This chain joins TRBV2 and TRBJ1-1; perhaps TRBD1 as D (5 bases). CDR3 length equals 13 residues. The V end was cut by 6 bases, the J end by 1 base, with 9 bases between. Per germline, CDR1 SNHLY and CDR2 FYNNEI. The CDR3 is CASSSQGNTEAFF. The CDR3 DNA follows: TGTGCCAGCAGCTCTCAGGGGAACACTGAAGCTTTCTTT.

The rearrangement uses TRBV5-1 and TRBJ2-3; the match to TRBD1 covers 8 bases. The germline V gene encodes CDR1 SGHRS and CDR2 YFSETQ. V gave up 2 bases and J gave up 3 bases; unmatched junction bases: 5. There are 15 residues in the CDR3. The CDR3 sequence: CASSFRTGTTDTQYF. CDR3 nucleotide sequence: TGCGCCAGCAGCTTTAGGACAGGGACGACAGATACGCAGTATTTT.

This clone was counted only a few times. The chain links TRBV6-5 to TRBJ1-3; possible D gene TRBD1, 5 bases. Trimming took off 0 bases at V and 8 bases at J, with 17 bases between the two ends. The CDR3 spans 16 residues. From germline, CDR1 is MNHEY and CDR2 SVGAGI. For the CDR3, the DNA is TGTGCCAGCAGTTACTCGATCCCAGGGAGGAGGGACACCATATATTTT. The encoded protein is CASSYSIPGRRDTIYF.

The rearrangement uses TRBV28 and TRBJ2-3; TRBD2 aligns across 12 bases. The ends lost 4 bases at V and 4 bases at J; junction bases unmatched: 6. The CDR3 covers 16 residues. The V gene's germline CDR1 is MDHEN and CDR2 SYDVKM. The CDR3 DNA reads TGTGCCAGCAGTTCGTCTAGCGGGAGGGGTTCAGATACGCAGTATTTT. It encodes CASSSSSGRGSDTQYF.

The chain uses TRBV7-6 and TRBJ2-7, with 7 bases that match TRBD1. This CDR3 is built from 16 residues. Unmatched junction bases numbered 16, after V lost 6 bases and J lost 5 bases. Germline V gives CDR1 SGHVS, CDR2 FNYEAQ. CDR3 nucleotides: TGTGCCAGCAGTCCTAGGGCGGCAACAGGGGACAACGAGCAGTACTTC. Translating gives CASSPRAATGDNEQYF. The complete variable domain, with remaining parts taken from reference TRBV7-6 and TRBJ2-7, reads GAGVSQSPRYKVTKRGQDVALRCDPISGHVSLYWYRQALGQGPEFLTYFNYEAQQDKSGLPNDRFSAERPEGSISTLTIQRTEQRDSAMYRCASSPRAATGDNEQYFGPGTRLTVT.

This chain connects TRBV2 to TRBJ2-7, with D possibly matching TRBD2 (6 bases). The CDR3 loop spans 14 amino acids. The germline V and J ends were trimmed by 8 bases and 0 bases, with 14 bases remaining between them. CDR1 and CDR2 (germline): SNHLY, FYNNEI. In nucleotides, the CDR3 is TGTGCCAGCCAGTGGGCTAGCGCCTCCTACGAGCAGTACTTC. Protein: CASQWASASYEQYF.

V usage is TRBV2 and J usage is TRBJ2-1; no clear D gene. Trimming cost V 7 bases and J 5 bases, with 6 bases left between them. The CDR3 contains 11 residues. Germline CDR1 reads SNHLY; CDR2 reads FYNNEI. CDR3: CASTVNNEQFF. The CDR3 DNA follows: TGTGCCAGCACGGTCAACAATGAGCAGTTCTTC.

This clone was detected only a few times. The V call is TRBV28, the J call TRBJ2-1, with TRBD2 identical over 9 bases. Germline assignment: CDR1 MDHEN and CDR2 SYDVKM. With V trimmed by 1 base and J by 8 bases, 12 bases remained unmatched. The CDR3 is 17 amino acids. The CDR3 nucleotides read TGTGCCAGCAGTTTATTAGGTCGAGCGGGAGGTAGGGATGAGCAGTTCTTC. Its protein is CASSLLGRAGGRDEQFF.

The chain carries TRBV11-3 and TRBJ2-7; D gene uncertain. This CDR3 is built from 13 residues. Per germline, CDR1 SGHNT and CDR2 YENEEA. Trimming took 5 bases from V and 4 from J, leaving 12 bases between them. The DNA for the CDR3 is TGTGCCAGCAGCATCCTACCCTTTTACGAGCAGTACTTC. This encodes CASSILPFYEQYF. The full variable domain, with the rest looked up from reference TRBV11-3 and TRBJ2-7, is EAGVVQSPRYKIIEKKQPVAFWCNPISGHNTLYWYLQNLGQGPELLIRYENEEAVDDSQLPKDRFSAERLKGVDSTLKIQPAELGDSAVYLCASSILPFYEQYFGPGTRLTVT.

The J gene is TRBJ1-4, the V gene TRBV2, with unresolved D. The CDR3 sequence is 14 residues long. Germline V lookup: CDR1 SNHLY, CDR2 FYNNEI. The ends were cut back, 3 bases at V and 4 bases at J, with 9 bases in the middle. CDR3 DNA sequence: TGTGCCAGCAGTGATCGGGTCGGTAATGAAAAACTGTTTTTT. Encoded protein: CASSDRVGNEKLFF.

The chain links TRBV5-1 to TRBJ2-7; the match to TRBD2 covers 8 bases. The CDR3 extends over 15 amino acids. Losses at the gene ends were 0 bases for V and 2 bases for J; bases not matched to a gene: 4. Per the germline V gene, CDR1 is SGHRS and CDR2 is YFSETQ. The CDR3 is CASSLVSGVTYEQYF. The CDR3 nucleotides read TGCGCCAGCAGCTTGGTTAGCGGGGTAACCTACGAGCAGTACTTC.